Sequencing of this T cell receptor (beta chain) was carried out in a study of blood T cell repertoires in COVID-19. Study-level background: Acute and convalescent COVID-19 samples came from the United States, Italy and Spain. Sample material is recorded as cDNA or gDNA derived from T cells, B-cell-depleted T cells, or PBMCs.

Methods used by the authors: Nucleated cell counts were estimated from reference gene primer amplification. Generated by immunoSEQ multiplex PCR, the TCRdb table keeps only in-frame clones and is missing some. Clone size and the V and J calls come from that table; the DNA yielded D and trimming. The sample carries under 200,000 clones, around 80% recorded once. The germline V gene has CDR1 SGHVS and CDR2 FNYEAQ. This CDR3 is 12 amino acids long. V was trimmed by 6 bases and J by 6 bases, leaving 11 bases between them. The genes are TRBV7-6 and TRBJ1-1; tentatively, D is TRBD1 (6 bases). The sequence was obtained from a woman aged 55-70 years with acute or convalescent COVID-19. The sample taken for sequencing was peripheral blood. CDR3 region: CASSSTGSEAFF. The CDR3 nucleotides read TGTGCCAGCAGTTCAACAGGGTCTGAAGCTTTCTTT.